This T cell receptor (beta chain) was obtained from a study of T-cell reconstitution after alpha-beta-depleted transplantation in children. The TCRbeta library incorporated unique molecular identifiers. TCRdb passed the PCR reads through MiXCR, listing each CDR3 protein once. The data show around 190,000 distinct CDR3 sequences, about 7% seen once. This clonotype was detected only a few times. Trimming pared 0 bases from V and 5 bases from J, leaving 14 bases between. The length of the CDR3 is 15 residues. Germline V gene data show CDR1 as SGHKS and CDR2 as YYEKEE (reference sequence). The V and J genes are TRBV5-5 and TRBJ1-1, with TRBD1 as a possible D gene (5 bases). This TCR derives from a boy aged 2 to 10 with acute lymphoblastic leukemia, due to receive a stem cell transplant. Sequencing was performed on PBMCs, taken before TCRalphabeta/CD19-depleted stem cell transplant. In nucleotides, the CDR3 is TGTGCCAGCAGCTTGGTTTGGGGCGGGGGTACTGAAGCTTTCTTT. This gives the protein CASSLVWGGGTEAFF.